The clone carrying this TCR beta chain was counted between two and nine times. Its antigen is still unknown. Trimming stripped 4 bases from V and 3 bases from J, with 13 bases between. This CDR3 is built from 14 residues. CDR1 is SGDLS, CDR2 YYNGEE, per germline. The source of the sample is a study of T-cell memory formation after mild COVID-19. Study outcomes and limitations: While clones contracting from day 15 to 85 were balanced between CD4 and CD8, later expanders leaned CD4+.

TCRdb re-derived calls from the 5' RACE reads in MiXCR, one entry per CDR3 protein. The sample yields nearly 110,000 distinct CDR3 sequences, approximately 13% seen once. This chain links TRBV9 with TRBJ1-1, with D possibly being TRBD1 (6 bases). The clonotype was recovered from an adult woman who had mild COVID-19 (a few samples of this study predate the infection). Cell type and time point are not known. The specimen sequenced was PBMCs or a T cell subset sorted from them (not recorded which). CDR3 sequence reads: CASSPTQGYTEAFF. The CDR3 nucleotides read TGTGCCAGCAGCCCAACCCAGGGGTACACTGAAGCTTTCTTT.